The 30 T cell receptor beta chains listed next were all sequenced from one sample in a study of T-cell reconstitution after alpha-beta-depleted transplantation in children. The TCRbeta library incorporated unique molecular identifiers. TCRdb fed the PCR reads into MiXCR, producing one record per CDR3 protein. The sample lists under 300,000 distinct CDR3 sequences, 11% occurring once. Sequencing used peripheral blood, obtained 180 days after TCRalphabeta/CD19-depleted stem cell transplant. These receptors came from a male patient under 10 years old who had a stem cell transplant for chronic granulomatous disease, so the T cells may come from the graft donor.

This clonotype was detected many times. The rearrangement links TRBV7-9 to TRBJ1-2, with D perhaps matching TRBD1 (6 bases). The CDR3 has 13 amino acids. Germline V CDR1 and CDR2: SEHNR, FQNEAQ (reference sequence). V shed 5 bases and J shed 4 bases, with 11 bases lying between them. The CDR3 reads CASSPDRIYGYTF. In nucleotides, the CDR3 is TGTGCCAGCAGCCCGGACAGAATCTATGGCTACACCTTC.

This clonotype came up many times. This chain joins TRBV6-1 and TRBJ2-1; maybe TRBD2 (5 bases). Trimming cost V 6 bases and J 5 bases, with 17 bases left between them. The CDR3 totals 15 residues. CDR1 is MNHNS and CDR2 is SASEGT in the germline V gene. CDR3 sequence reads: CASSPRAFLDNEQFF. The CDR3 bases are TGTGCCAGCAGCCCGAGGGCCTTTTTGGACAATGAGCAGTTCTTC.

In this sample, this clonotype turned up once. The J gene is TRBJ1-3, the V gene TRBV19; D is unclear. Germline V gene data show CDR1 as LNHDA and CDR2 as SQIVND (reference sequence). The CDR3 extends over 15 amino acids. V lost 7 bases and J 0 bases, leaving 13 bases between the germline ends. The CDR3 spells CASMVGGTSGNTIYF. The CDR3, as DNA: TGTGCCAGTATGGTGGGCGGAACCTCTGGAAACACCATATATTTT.

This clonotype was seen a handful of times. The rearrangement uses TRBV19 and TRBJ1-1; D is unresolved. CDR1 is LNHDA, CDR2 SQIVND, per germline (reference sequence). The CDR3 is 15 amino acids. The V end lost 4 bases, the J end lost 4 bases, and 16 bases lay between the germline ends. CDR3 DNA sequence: TGTGCCAGTAGTACCATCGACGGACCCTTCACTGAAGCTTTCTTT. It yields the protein CASSTIDGPFTEAFF.

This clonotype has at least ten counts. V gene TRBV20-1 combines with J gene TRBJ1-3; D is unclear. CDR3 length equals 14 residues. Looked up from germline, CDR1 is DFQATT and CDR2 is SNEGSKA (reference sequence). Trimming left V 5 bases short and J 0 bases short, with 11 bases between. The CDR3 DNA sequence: TGCAGTGCTGGAGGACTGGACTCTGGAAACACCATATATTTT. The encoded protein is CSAGGLDSGNTIYF.

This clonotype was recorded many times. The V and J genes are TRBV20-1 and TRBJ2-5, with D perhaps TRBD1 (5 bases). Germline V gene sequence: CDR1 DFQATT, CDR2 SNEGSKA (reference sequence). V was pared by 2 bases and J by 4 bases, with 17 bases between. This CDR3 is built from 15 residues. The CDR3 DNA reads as TGCAGTGCTAGAAATCAGGGAAGGGATGTAGAGACCCAGTACTTC. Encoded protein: CSARNQGRDVETQYF.

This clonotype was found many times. CDR3 nucleotide sequence: TGTGCCAGCAGCCAAGGTCTCCAGCAGACCTACGAGCAGTACTTC. Translated: CASSQGLQQTYEQYF. The chain links TRBV3-1 to TRBJ2-7; D remains ambiguous. In germline, CDR1 is LGHDT, CDR2 YNNKEL (reference sequence). The CDR3 consists of 15 residues. Between the trimmed V and J ends, which lost 1 base and 2 bases, there was a span of 12 bases.

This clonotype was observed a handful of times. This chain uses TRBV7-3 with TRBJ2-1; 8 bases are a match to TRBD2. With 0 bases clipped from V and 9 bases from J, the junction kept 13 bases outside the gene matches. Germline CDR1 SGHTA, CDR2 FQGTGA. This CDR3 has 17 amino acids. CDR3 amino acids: CASSLTLLAGGGIEQFF. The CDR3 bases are TGTGCCAGCAGCTTAACCCTTCTTGCGGGAGGAGGAATTGAGCAGTTCTTC.

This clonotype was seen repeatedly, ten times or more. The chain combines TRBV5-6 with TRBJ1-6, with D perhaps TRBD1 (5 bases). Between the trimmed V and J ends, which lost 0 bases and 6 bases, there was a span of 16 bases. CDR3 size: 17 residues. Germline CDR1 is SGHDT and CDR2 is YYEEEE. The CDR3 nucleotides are TGTGCCAGCAGCTTGGGTAGCGTAAGGGGTTCTAATTCACCCCTCCACTTT. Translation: CASSLGSVRGSNSPLHF. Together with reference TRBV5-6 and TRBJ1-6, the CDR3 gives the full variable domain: DAGVTQSPTHLIKTRGQQVTLRCSPKSGHDTVSWYQQALGQGPQFIFQYYEEEERQRGNFPDRFSGHQFPNYSSELNVNALLLGDSALYLCASSLGSVRGSNSPLHFGNGTRLTVT.

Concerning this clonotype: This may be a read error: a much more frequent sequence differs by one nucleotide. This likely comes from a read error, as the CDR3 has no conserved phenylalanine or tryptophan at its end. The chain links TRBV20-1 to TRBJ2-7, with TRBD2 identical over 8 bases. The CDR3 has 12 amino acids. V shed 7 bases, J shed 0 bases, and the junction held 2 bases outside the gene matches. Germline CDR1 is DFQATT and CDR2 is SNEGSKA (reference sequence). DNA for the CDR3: TGCAGTGGAAGCGGGGGCTCCTACGAGCAGTACATC. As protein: CSGSGGSYEQYI.

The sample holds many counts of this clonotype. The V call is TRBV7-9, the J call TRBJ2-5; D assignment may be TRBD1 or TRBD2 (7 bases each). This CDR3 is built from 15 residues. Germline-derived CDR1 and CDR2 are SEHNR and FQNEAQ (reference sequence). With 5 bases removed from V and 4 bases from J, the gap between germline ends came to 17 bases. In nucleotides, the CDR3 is TGTGCCAGCAGCCTCCCAGGGGGGGGCCTAGAGACCCAGTACTTC. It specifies CASSLPGGGLETQYF.

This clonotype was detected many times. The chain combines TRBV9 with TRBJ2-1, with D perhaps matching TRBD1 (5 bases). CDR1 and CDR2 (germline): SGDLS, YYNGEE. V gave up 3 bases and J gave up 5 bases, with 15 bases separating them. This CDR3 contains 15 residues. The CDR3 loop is CASSDQTDFHNEQFF. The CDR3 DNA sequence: TGTGCCAGCAGCGACCAGACAGATTTCCACAATGAGCAGTTCTTC.

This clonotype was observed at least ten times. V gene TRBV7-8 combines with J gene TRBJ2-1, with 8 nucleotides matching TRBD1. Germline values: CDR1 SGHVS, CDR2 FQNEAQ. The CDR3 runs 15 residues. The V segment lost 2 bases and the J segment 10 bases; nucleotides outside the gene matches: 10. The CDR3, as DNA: TGTGCCAGCAGCTTACTTCCGCAGGGGGCAAAGGAGCAGTTCTTC. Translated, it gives CASSLLPQGAKEQFF.

DNA of the CDR3: TGTGCCAGCAGCTTATCGCGGGACATCGGGGCCCATTGGATCTATGGCTACACCTTC. This sequence encodes CASSLSRDIGAHWIYGYTF. The rearrangement joins TRBV11-1 to TRBJ1-2; D perhaps matches TRBD1 (6 bases). Germline CDR1 reads SGHAT; CDR2 reads FQDESV (reference sequence). V was shortened by 2 bases and J by 4 bases, with 26 bases between the two germline ends. CDR3 size: 19 residues. Full variable domain (missing parts from reference TRBV11-1 and TRBJ1-2): EAEVAQSPRYKITEKSQAVAFWCDPISGHATLYWYRQILGQGPELLVQFQDESVVDDSQLPKDRFSAERLKGVDSTLKIQPAELGDSAMYLCASSLSRDIGAHWIYGYTFGSGTRLTVV.

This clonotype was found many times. The CDR3 reads CASGASGANVLTF. The CDR3 DNA sequence: TGTGCCAGCGGTGCATCGGGGGCCAACGTCCTGACTTTC. The chain carries TRBV7-9 and TRBJ2-6; D is uncertain. This CDR3 spans 13 amino acids. The ends were cut back, 8 bases at V and 4 bases at J, with 9 bases in the middle. Germline-derived CDR1 and CDR2 are SEHNR and FQNEAQ (reference sequence).

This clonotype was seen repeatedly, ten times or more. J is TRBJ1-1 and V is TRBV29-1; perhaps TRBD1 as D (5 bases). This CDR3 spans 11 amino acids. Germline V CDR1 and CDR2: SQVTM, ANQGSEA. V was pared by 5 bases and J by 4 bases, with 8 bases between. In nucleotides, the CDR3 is TGCAGCGTTCAGACAGCCACTGAAGCTTTCTTT. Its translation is CSVQTATEAFF.

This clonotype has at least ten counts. The chain's CDR3 is CSARETGVTEKLFF. The CDR3 bases are TGCAGTGCTAGGGAGACAGGGGTTACTGAAAAACTGTTTTTT. The chain couples TRBV20-1 to TRBJ1-4; 8 nucleotides line up with TRBD1. V shed 3 bases and J 7 bases; nucleotides not matched to a gene: 7. Germline CDR1 and CDR2: DFQATT and SNEGSKA (reference sequence). The length of the CDR3 is 14 residues.

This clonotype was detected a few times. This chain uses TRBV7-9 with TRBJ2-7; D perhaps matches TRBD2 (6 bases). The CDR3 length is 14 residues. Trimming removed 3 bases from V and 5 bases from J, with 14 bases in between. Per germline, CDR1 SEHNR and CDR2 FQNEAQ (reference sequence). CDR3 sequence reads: CASSLVEGTDEQYF. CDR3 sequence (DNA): TGTGCCAGCAGCTTGGTGGAGGGGACGGACGAGCAGTACTTC.

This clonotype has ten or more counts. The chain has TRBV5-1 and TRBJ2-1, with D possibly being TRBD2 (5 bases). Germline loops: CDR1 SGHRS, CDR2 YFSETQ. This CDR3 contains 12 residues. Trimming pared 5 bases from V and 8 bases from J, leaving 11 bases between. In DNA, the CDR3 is TGCGCCAGCAGTGAGGGCTTGGATGAGCAGTTCTTC. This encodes CASSEGLDEQFF.

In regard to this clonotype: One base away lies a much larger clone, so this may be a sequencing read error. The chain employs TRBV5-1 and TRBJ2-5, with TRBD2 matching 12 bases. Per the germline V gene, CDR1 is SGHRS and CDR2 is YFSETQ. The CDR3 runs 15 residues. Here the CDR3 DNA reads TGCGCCAGCACCACCACTAGCGGGAGGCTTGAGATCCAGTACTTC. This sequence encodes CASTTTSGRLEIQYF.

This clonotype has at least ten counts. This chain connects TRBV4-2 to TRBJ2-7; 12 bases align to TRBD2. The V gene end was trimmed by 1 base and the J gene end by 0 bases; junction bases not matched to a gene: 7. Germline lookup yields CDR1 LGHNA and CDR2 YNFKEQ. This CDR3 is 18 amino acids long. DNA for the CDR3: TGTGCCAGCAGCCAAGCAACTAGCGGGAGGATACTCTCCTACGAGCAGTACTTC. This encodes CASSQATSGRILSYEQYF.

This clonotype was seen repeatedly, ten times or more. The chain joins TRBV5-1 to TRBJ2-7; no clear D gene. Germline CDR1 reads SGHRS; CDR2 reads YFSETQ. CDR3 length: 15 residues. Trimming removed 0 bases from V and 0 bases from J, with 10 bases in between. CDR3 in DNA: TGCGCCAGCAGCTTGGAATTGGCGAGCTCCTACGAGCAGTACTTC. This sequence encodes CASSLELASSYEQYF.

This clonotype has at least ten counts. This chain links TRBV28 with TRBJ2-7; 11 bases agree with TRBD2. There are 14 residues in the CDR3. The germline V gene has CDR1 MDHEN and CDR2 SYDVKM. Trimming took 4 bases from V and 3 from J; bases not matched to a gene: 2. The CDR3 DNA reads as TGTGCCAGCAGTTGGGGGACTAGCGGCTACGAGCAGTACTTC. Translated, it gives CASSWGTSGYEQYF.

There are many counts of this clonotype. DNA of the CDR3: TGTGCCAGCAGTTCGATAGCGGGAGCCGCCTACGAGCAGTACTTC. It specifies CASSSIAGAAYEQYF. This chain connects TRBV28 to TRBJ2-7, with 9 bases identical to TRBD2. V lost 4 bases and J lost 2; bases outside the gene matches: 6. The CDR3 covers 15 residues. CDR1 is MDHEN, CDR2 SYDVKM, per germline.

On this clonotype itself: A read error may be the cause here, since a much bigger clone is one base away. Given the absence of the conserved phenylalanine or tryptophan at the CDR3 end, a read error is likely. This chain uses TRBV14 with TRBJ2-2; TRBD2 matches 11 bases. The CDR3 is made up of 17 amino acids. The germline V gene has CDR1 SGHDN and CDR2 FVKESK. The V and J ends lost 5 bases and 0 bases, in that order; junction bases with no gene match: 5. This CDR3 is CASSGTSGATNTGELFL. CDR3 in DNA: TGTGCCAGCAGCGGGACTAGCGGAGCCACGAACACCGGGGAGCTGTTTTTA.

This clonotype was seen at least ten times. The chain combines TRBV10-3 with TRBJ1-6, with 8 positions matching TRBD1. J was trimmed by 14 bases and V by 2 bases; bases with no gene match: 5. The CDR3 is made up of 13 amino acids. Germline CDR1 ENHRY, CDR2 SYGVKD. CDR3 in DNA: TGTGCCATCAGTGAGCCGGGACAGGAAACCCTCCACTTT. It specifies CAISEPGQETLHF.

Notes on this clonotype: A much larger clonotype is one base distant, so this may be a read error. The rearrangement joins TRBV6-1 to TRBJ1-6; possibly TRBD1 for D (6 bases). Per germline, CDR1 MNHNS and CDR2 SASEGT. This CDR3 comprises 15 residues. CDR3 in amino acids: CASSDEAWTVNPLLF. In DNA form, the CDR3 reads TGTGCCAGCAGTGATGAGGCTTGGACAGTGAACCCCCTCCTCTTT.

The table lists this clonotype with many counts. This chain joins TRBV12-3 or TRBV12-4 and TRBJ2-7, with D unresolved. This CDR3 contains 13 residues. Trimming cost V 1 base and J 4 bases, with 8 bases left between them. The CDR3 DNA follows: TGTGCCAGCAGTTTAGAATCATCTTACGAGCAGTACTTC. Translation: CASSLESSYEQYF.

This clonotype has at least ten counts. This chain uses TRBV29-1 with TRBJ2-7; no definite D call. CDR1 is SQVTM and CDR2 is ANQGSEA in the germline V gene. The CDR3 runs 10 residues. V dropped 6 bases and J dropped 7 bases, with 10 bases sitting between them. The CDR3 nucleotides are TGCAGCGTCGGCAGCCGGGAGCAGTACTTC. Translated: CSVGSREQYF.

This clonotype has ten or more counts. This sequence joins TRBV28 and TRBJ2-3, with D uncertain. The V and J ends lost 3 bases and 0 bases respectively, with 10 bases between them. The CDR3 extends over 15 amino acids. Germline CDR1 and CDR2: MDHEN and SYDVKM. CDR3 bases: TGTGCCAGCAGTTTGCGGCAGCATAGCACAGATACGCAGTATTTT. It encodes CASSLRQHSTDTQYF.